These 28 T cell receptor beta chains were all obtained from the same sample, sequenced in a study of tumor-infiltrating lymphocytes in primary liver carcinoma. Using a constant-region primer together with ProtoScript II reverse transcriptase, TCR beta cDNA was made from about 490 ng of total RNA. Libraries of TCR beta came from three nested multiplex PCR rounds with slightly modified ARM-PCR. Amplification in the first two PCR rounds was performed using TRBV1-TRBV30 forward primers and a C-beta reverse primer for roughly 9 cycles each. TCRdb recomputed calls from the multiplex PCR reads with MiXCR, one row per CDR3 protein. This repertoire shows tens of thousands of distinct CDR3 sequences, roughly 69% found once; its top ten account for approximately 27%. Joint extraction of RNA and DNA used roughly 19-32 mg of bulk tissue that was unsorted. Sequenced sample: tumor-adjacent normal liver tissue. Source of these receptors: a man aged 35-49 years with primary liver carcinoma and hepatitis B virus infection.

V and J are TRBV28 and TRBJ2-5; D ambiguous. The CDR3 runs 13 residues. V was shortened by 7 bases and J by 5 bases, with 14 bases between the two germline ends. Per the germline V gene, CDR1 is MDHEN and CDR2 is SYDVKM. The CDR3 protein is CASIFGSGETQYF. The CDR3 DNA sequence: TGTGCCAGCATTTTTGGGTCCGGCGAGACCCAGTACTTC.

To note about this clonotype: One junction end disagrees with the germline gene, perhaps due to a read error. This rearrangement joins TRBV6-2 or TRBV6-3 to TRBJ2-1; D is unresolved. Germline loops: CDR1 MNHEY, CDR2 SVGEGT. The CDR3 is 14 amino acids. The CDR3 bases are TGTGTCAGCTGTTACGGGCCTTATACCAGGGAGCAGTTCTTC. Translation gives CVSCYGPYTREQFF.

This clonotype was counted only a few times. The V call is TRBV6-2 or TRBV6-3, the J call TRBJ2-1, with D uncertain. V lost 5 bases to trimming and J lost 2 bases, with 13 bases between them. Germline lookup yields CDR1 MNHEY and CDR2 SVGEGT. The CDR3 runs 15 residues. The CDR3 reads CASSPLNGAYNEQFF. The DNA of the CDR3 is TGTGCCAGCAGTCCCCTGAACGGAGCCTACAATGAGCAGTTCTTC.

V gene TRBV11-2 combines with J gene TRBJ1-2, with D maybe TRBD1 (6 bases). Looked up from germline, CDR1 is SGHAT and CDR2 is FQNNGV. The CDR3 has 13 residues. V was trimmed by 8 bases and J by 6 bases, leaving 16 bases between them. The CDR3 sequence is CASGGTRMNGYTF. The CDR3 DNA is TGTGCCAGCGGTGGGACAAGGATGAATGGCTACACCTTC.

In regard to this clonotype: At one end the junction does not follow the germline gene, possibly because of a read error. The chain recombines TRBV29-1 with TRBJ2-1, with 7 nucleotides matching TRBD2. Germline V gene data show CDR1 as SQVTM and CDR2 as ANQGSEA. The CDR3 is 15 amino acids. The CDR3: CRGKLAPSSYNEQLF. The DNA for the CDR3 is TGCAGAGGAAAACTAGCGCCGAGCTCCTACAATGAGCAGCTCTTC.

This clonotype has only a few counts. The chain carries TRBV7-3 and TRBJ2-3; D is perhaps TRBD1 or TRBD2 (5 bases each). CDR3 length equals 15 residues. Germline V gene sequence: CDR1 SGHTA, CDR2 FQGTGA. V dropped 5 bases and J dropped 0 bases, with 12 bases sitting between them. CDR3 in DNA: TGTGCCAGCAGCCTCGGGGCTTTTAGCACAGATACGCAGTATTTT. This translates into CASSLGAFSTDTQYF.

Notes on this clonotype: A read error is likely, as this CDR3 ends without the conserved phenylalanine or tryptophan. The chain employs TRBV4-2 and TRBJ2-1, with 10 bases that match TRBD2. The CDR3 totals 16 residues. Trimming cost V 7 bases and J 6 bases; bases outside gene matches: 12. The germline CDR1 and CDR2 sequences are LGHNA and YNFKEQ. The CDR3 is CASNQEPGLASNEQFL. In DNA form, the CDR3 reads TGTGCCAGCAACCAGGAACCGGGACTAGCGAGCAATGAGCAGTTCTTA.

To note about this clonotype: The CDR3 does not close with the conserved phenylalanine or tryptophan, likely indicating a read error. V and J are TRBV4-2 and TRBJ2-2, with D perhaps matching TRBD1 or TRBD2 (5 bases each). Per the germline V gene, CDR1 is LGHNA and CDR2 is YNFKEQ. This CDR3 contains 15 residues. The CDR3 is CASSPMTERTGELFL. CDR3 in DNA: TGTGCCAGCAGCCCAATGACAGAGAGGACCGGGGAACTGTTTTTA.

Regarding this clonotype: This may be a read error: a much more frequent sequence differs by one nucleotide. The J gene is TRBJ2-1, the V gene TRBV29-1; 8 positions match TRBD2. Trimming took 7 bases from V and 8 from J; bases not matched to a gene: 10. The CDR3 is made up of 13 amino acids. The V gene's germline CDR1 is SQVTM and CDR2 ANQGSEA. CDR3 in amino acids: CSGSSGKLYEQFF. The CDR3 DNA reads as TGCAGCGGGAGTAGCGGGAAGCTCTATGAGCAGTTCTTC.

As for this clonotype: This may stem from a read error, because a much larger clone lies one nucleotide away. The chain recombines TRBV6-2 or TRBV6-3 with TRBJ1-2; 7 nucleotides agree with TRBD1. CDR1 and CDR2 from the germline V gene are MNHEY and SVGEGT. CDR3 size: 12 residues. The CDR3 spells CDSSQTGAGYTF. The CDR3 nucleotides are TGTGACAGCAGTCAAACAGGGGCTGGCTACACCTTC.

As concerns this clonotype: A junction boundary mismatches the germline segment, possibly from a read error. The chain recombines TRBV11-2 with TRBJ2-7, with D maybe TRBD1 (6 bases). Germline assignment: CDR1 SGHAT and CDR2 FQNNGV. The CDR3 length is 14 residues. Here the CDR3 DNA reads TGTGCCTGCAGCCCAGGACAGCAATCCTACGAGCAATATTTC. Residues: CACSPGQQSYEQYF.

J is TRBJ2-7 and V is TRBV11-2, with TRBD2 matching 10 bases. This CDR3 is 16 amino acids long. J was trimmed by 3 bases and V by 2 bases; bases with no gene match: 7. The germline gives CDR1 SGHAT, CDR2 FQNNGV. The CDR3 DNA is TGTGCCAGCAGCTTACTTCCTAGCGGGAGCCTCTACGAGCAGTACTTC. Protein: CASSLLPSGSLYEQYF.

Comment on this clonotype: The junction does not match germline at one end; this may be a read error. This chain connects TRBV29-1 to TRBJ1-1; 7 nucleotides match TRBD1. CDR1 is SQVTM, CDR2 ANQGSEA, per germline. The length of the CDR3 is 14 residues. The CDR3 loop reads CSVEAHQGQSEAFF. CDR3 bases: TGCAGCGTAGAAGCTCACCAGGGACAGAGTGAAGCTTTCTTT.

This clonotype showed up just once. The gene calls are TRBV6-5 and TRBJ2-3, with 8 positions matching TRBD1. Looked up from germline, CDR1 is MNHEY and CDR2 is SVGAGI. The CDR3 loop spans 14 amino acids. With V trimmed by 7 bases and J by 9 bases, 12 bases remained unmatched. In DNA form, the CDR3 reads TGTGCCAGCAATTTCTCGAGGGGACAGGAGACGCAGTATTTT. Its translation is CASNFSRGQETQYF.

Comments on this clonotype: An end of the junction does not agree with germline; a read error may underlie this. The chain uses TRBV7-2 and TRBJ2-1; D assignment may be TRBD1 or TRBD2 (5 bases each). The germline gives CDR1 SGHTA, CDR2 FQGNSA. The length of the CDR3 is 15 residues. The CDR3 loop reads CVSSLDGTYYNEQFF. Here the CDR3 DNA reads TGTGTCAGCAGCTTAGATGGGACCTACTACAATGAGCAGTTCTTC.

As concerns this clonotype: A much more abundant neighbour one base away suggests this may be a read error. J is TRBJ1-1 and V is TRBV7-9, with D possibly matching TRBD1 (6 bases). This CDR3 contains 15 residues. Germline lookup yields CDR1 SEHNR and CDR2 FQNEAQ (reference sequence). Trimming took off 7 bases at V and 3 bases at J, with 18 bases between the two ends. The CDR3 bases are TGTGCCAGCAACCATGGAGGGGGGAGGCACACTGAAGCTTTCTTT. Residues: CASNHGGGRHTEAFF.

A note on this clonotype: Just one base apart from a much larger clone, this may be a read error. The chain employs TRBV7-9 and TRBJ2-3; D is perhaps TRBD1 (5 bases). The CDR3 has 14 residues. CDR1 is SEHNR, CDR2 FQNEAQ, per germline (reference sequence). The CDR3 coding sequence is TGTGCCAGCAACTTAGACAGATTAACAGATACGCAGTATTTT. Its translation: CASNLDRLTDTQYF.

At least ten counts were recorded for this clonotype. The chain is built from TRBV29-1 and TRBJ2-1; TRBD1 is a possible D gene (5 bases). The CDR3 consists of 15 residues. Between the trimmed V and J ends, which lost 1 base and 0 bases, there was a span of 10 bases. Per the germline V gene, CDR1 is SQVTM and CDR2 is ANQGSEA. As DNA, the CDR3 is TGCAGCGTTGAAGGTGGGGCAGGCTCCTACAATGAGCAGTTCTTC. Its translation: CSVEGGAGSYNEQFF.

This clonotype was counted only a few times. Mismatch with germline at one junction end may stem from a read error. This chain connects TRBV14 to TRBJ2-7; 7 bases align to TRBD2. The CDR3 runs to 14 residues. CDR1 and CDR2 (germline): SGHDN, FVKESK. CDR3: CTSSQAGFSYEQYF. CDR3 bases: TGTACCAGCAGCCAAGCGGGGTTCTCCTACGAGCAGTACTTC.

Points on this clonotype: At one boundary the junction diverges from the germline segment, which might be a read error. The rearrangement uses TRBV6-6 and TRBJ2-1, with D possibly TRBD1 on 6 matching bases. Germline lookup yields CDR1 MNHNY and CDR2 SVGAGI (reference sequence). CDR3 length equals 17 residues. CDR3 region: CVSSAPLGALEFNEQFF. The CDR3, as DNA: TGTGTCAGCAGTGCCCCGTTGGGGGCGTTAGAATTCAATGAGCAGTTCTTC.

Concerning this clonotype: This may come from a read error, since a much larger clone is one base off. The CDR3, as DNA: TGTGCCAGCAGCTTCCGGGCCAAACGGGGGGGGCTGTTTTTT. Protein product: CASSFRAKRGGLFF. The chain carries TRBV5-4 and TRBJ2-2, with TRBD2 identical over 8 bases. The CDR3 is 14 residues long. Germline V gene lookup returns CDR1 SGHNT and CDR2 YYREEE (reference sequence).

Comment on this clonotype: No conserved phenylalanine or tryptophan ends this CDR3, so it is likely a read error. The chain is built from TRBV29-1 and TRBJ2-7; TRBD2 is a possible D gene (5 bases). The CDR3 extends over 12 amino acids. Germline lookup yields CDR1 SQVTM and CDR2 ANQGSEA. Written as DNA, the CDR3 is TGCAGTGCGGGTTGGGGTAATCACGAGCAGTACTAC. Translated: CSAGWGNHEQYY.

V and J are TRBV4-3 and TRBJ2-3; no definite D call. Between the trimmed V and J ends, which lost 4 bases and 4 bases, there was a span of 9 bases. This CDR3 has 13 amino acids. In germline, CDR1 is LGHNA, CDR2 YSLEER. This CDR3 is CASSRDRPDTQYF. CDR3 in DNA: TGCGCCAGCAGCCGAGACCGCCCAGATACGCAGTATTTT.

This chain joins TRBV4-3 and TRBJ2-7, with 8 bases that match TRBD2. V was clipped by 4 bases and J by 7 bases; unmatched bases: 15. CDR1 LGHNA and CDR2 YSLEER come from the germline V gene. CDR3 length: 16 amino acids. This CDR3 reads CASSPELAVASLEQYF. CDR3 sequence (DNA): TGCGCCAGCAGCCCGGAACTAGCGGTCGCATCCTTAGAGCAGTACTTC.

Regarding this clonotype: One junction end disagrees with the germline gene, perhaps due to a read error. The chain joins TRBV4-1 to TRBJ2-2, with D possibly matching TRBD1 (5 bases). There are 15 residues in the CDR3. The germline CDR1 and CDR2 sequences are MGHRA and YSYEKL. The CDR3 nucleotides read TGCACCAGCAGTCGTGACAGAGCGAACATCGGGGAGCTGTTTTTT. It codes for CTSSRDRANIGELFF.

This clonotype was observed many times. As the CDR3 is not closed by the conserved phenylalanine or tryptophan, this likely results from a read error. The J gene is TRBJ2-1, the V gene TRBV6-1, with D perhaps assigned TRBD1 or TRBD2 (5 bases each). Germline-derived CDR1 and CDR2 are MNHNS and SASEGT. The CDR3 is 17 residues long. The CDR3 DNA reads as TGTGCCAGCAGTGAAAGTTCCGGGGCGCCGAGAGGCAATGTGCAGTTCATC. It codes for CASSESSGAPRGNVQFI.

The chain carries TRBV11-2 and TRBJ1-2, with no clear D. Germline V gene data show CDR1 as SGHAT and CDR2 as FQNNGV. The V end was cut by 3 bases, the J end by 11 bases, with 22 bases between. The CDR3 sequence is 15 residues long. The CDR3 DNA reads as TGTGCCAGCAGCTTTTCCGAGCTTTTTATCGAAGGTTACACCTTC. It specifies CASSFSELFIEGYTF. The full variable domain, completed using reference TRBV11-2 and TRBJ1-2, is EAGVAQSPRYKIIEKRQSVAFWCNPISGHATLYWYQQILGQGPKLLIQFQNNGVVDDSQLPKDRFSAERLKGVDSTLKIQPAKLEDSAVYLCASSFSELFIEGYTFGSGTRLTVV.

Notes on this clonotype: Its ends do not fully match the called genes, so a read error is possible. The V and J genes are TRBV11-2 and TRBJ2-2; D might be TRBD2 (6 bases). CDR1 is SGHAT, CDR2 FQNNGV, per germline. The CDR3 has 15 amino acids. CDR3 sequence reads: CASISGDSNTGELFF. The DNA for the CDR3 is TGTGCAAGCATCTCGGGGGATTCGAACACAGGGGAGCTGTTTTTT. Full variable domain (remainder filled in from reference TRBV11-2 and TRBJ2-2): EAGVAQSPRYKIIEKRQSVAFWCNPISGHATLYWYQQILGQGPKLLIQFQNNGVVDDSQLPKDRFSAERLKGVDSTLKIQPAKLEDSAVYLCASISGDSNTGELFFGEGSRLTVL.